A selection of T cell receptor beta chains follows, all from one sample in a study of blood T cells in healthy people across ages. TCRdb used MiXCR to reprocess the 5' RACE reads, holding one entry per CDR3 protein. The table records some 940,000 distinct CDR3 sequences, just under 30% of them present only once. The same sample was also studied in work on T cells of mothers and their children.

Sequencing was carried out using blood. The receptor set was obtained from a woman aged 35 to 49 in good health. The CDR3 runs from the conserved cysteine through the conserved F or W. A D gene is named only where the DNA matches it firmly. Not every row has a clone size; where given, it reads once, few, many or a size class.

D	V	size	J	DNA	CDR3
-	TRBV9	few	TRBJ1-1	TGTGCCAGCAGCGTAGACCCCCGTTACTCTGAAGCTTTCTTT	CASSVDPRYSEAFF
-	TRBV13	-	TRBJ1-1	TGTGCCAGCAGCTCTTGGACAGAGAACACTGAAGCTTTCTTT	CASSSWTENTEAFF
TRBD1	TRBV10-3	many	TRBJ2-7	TGTGCCATCAGTTACGGGACAGGGCCCTCCTACGAGCAGTACTTC	CAISYGTGPSYEQYF
-	TRBV29-1	-	TRBJ2-5	TGCAGCGTTAAGAACAGGGACCAAGAGACCCAGTACTTC	CSVKNRDQETQYF
TRBD2	TRBV5-1	once	TRBJ2-1	TGCGCCAGCAGCTTGGGTAGCGGGAACAATGAGCAGTTCTTC	CASSLGSGNNEQFF
-	TRBV12-3/TRBV12-4	-	TRBJ2-3	TGTGCCAGCAGTTTAGGGTTGGTGAGCGCAGATACGCAGTATTTT	CASSLGLVSADTQYF
-	TRBV6-5	few	TRBJ2-1	TGTGCCAGCCACCAAGGGTTCCATGAGCAGTTCTTC	CASHQGFHEQFF
-	TRBV4-1	few	TRBJ1-1	TGCGCCAGCAGCCAAGATCCAGGGATTGAAGCTTTCTTT	CASSQDPGIEAFF
-	TRBV18	once	TRBJ1-5	TGTGCCAGCTCACGAGACTCGGGTGGAAATCAGCCCCAGCATTTT	CASSRDSGGNQPQHF
TRBD1	TRBV4-2	-	TRBJ1-2	TGTGCCAGCAGCAAAGGGACAGCCCGGGGCTACACCTTC	CASSKGTARGYTF
-	TRBV15	many	TRBJ1-2	TGTGCCACCAGCAGAGTCTACCTTGACAGAGATGGCTACACCTTC	CATSRVYLDRDGYTF
-	TRBV5-5	few	TRBJ1-5	TGTGCCAGCAGCTTGGTGTTCAGAGATCAGCCCCAGCATTTT	CASSLVFRDQPQHF
-	TRBV12-3/TRBV12-4	few	TRBJ2-2	TGTGCCAGCAGTCCCCCGTACACCGGGGAGCTGTTTTTT	CASSPPYTGELFF
-	TRBV5-1	-	TRBJ2-3	TGCGCCAGCAGCTTGCACCCCAACACAGATACGCAGTATTTT	CASSLHPNTDTQYF
TRBD2	TRBV29-1	many	TRBJ2-1	TGCAGCGTCTTCGGGGGGGACTCCTACAATGAGCAGTTCTTC	CSVFGGDSYNEQFF
-	TRBV5-1	once	TRBJ2-1	TGCGCCAGCAGCTTGGTTAGGCAAGACCAAGAGACCCAGTTCTTC	CASSLVRQDQETQFF
-	TRBV15	few	TRBJ1-4	TGTGCCACCAGCAGAGACCTCTCGGCAGGGCTGTCATTGTTTTTT	CATSRDLSAGLSLFF
TRBD1	TRBV6-6	many	TRBJ2-7	TGTGCCAGCAGTTACAGTAAACAGGGGGTCAGGGTCGGGCAGTACTTC	CASSYSKQGVRVGQYF
-	TRBV27	-	TRBJ2-3	TGTGCCAGCAGCTTCACGGGACCCTGGACAGATACGCAGTATTTT	CASSFTGPWTDTQYF
-	TRBV28	-	TRBJ1-5	TGTGCCAGCAGCTCTCAGGGGCGGGGGCAGCCCCAGCATTTT	CASSSQGRGQPQHF
-	TRBV20-1	many	TRBJ2-1	TGCAGTGCTAGAGATCTTAGTGTGGCCTACAATGAGCAGTTCTTC	CSARDLSVAYNEQFF
TRBD1	TRBV10-3	-	TRBJ2-1	TGTGCCATCAGTGAACAGGGGGCGGGAAATGAGCAGTTCTTC	CAISEQGAGNEQFF
-	TRBV7-8	many	TRBJ2-6	TGTGCCAGCAGCTTAGGGGGCCCCAGGGGTCCTGGGGCCAACGTCCTGACTTTC	CASSLGGPRGPGANVLTF
-	TRBV5-1	-	TRBJ1-1	TGCGCCAGCAGCTTGGCCATCGGGGCTGAAGCTTTCTTT	CASSLAIGAEAFF
-	TRBV15	-	TRBJ2-3	TGTGCCGCCAGCGTCCAATTACCCGGCACAGATACGCAGTATTTT	CAASVQLPGTDTQYF
TRBD1	TRBV4-2	-	TRBJ1-2	TGTGCCAGCAGCCAAGAAAAGGCAGGGGGTTATTACTATGGCTACACCTTC	CASSQEKAGGYYYGYTF
TRBD1	TRBV7-8	few	TRBJ1-5	TGTGCCAGCAGCCAGGGTCCAGACAGGGTTTATCAGCCCCAGCATTTT	CASSQGPDRVYQPQHF
-	TRBV12-3/TRBV12-4	-	TRBJ1-4	TGTGCCAGCAGTCTATCAGGACAGTCTAATGAAAAACTGTTTTTT	CASSLSGQSNEKLFF
-	TRBV6-1	-	TRBJ1-3	TGTGCCAGCAGTGAAAATTCCCCAGGGGCCTATGGAAACACCATATATTTT	CASSENSPGAYGNTIYF
-	TRBV28	-	TRBJ1-2	TGTGCCAGCAGACCCGAGACCTCAGCCTATGGCTACACCTTC	CASRPETSAYGYTF
-	TRBV28	once	TRBJ1-3	TGTGCCAGCAGTTCGGGACCCCGAAGGTCTGGAAACACCATATATTTT	CASSSGPRRSGNTIYF
TRBD2	TRBV7-2	many	TRBJ2-3	TGTGCCAGCAGCAATAGCGGGGGGGAGAGAGGTACGCAGTATTTT	CASSNSGGERGTQYF
-	TRBV10-2	many	TRBJ1-2	TGCGCCAGCAGTGAAGGTGCTTTTGTCAGGGGCGCTAGGGACTATGGCTACACCTTC	CASSEGAFVRGARDYGYTF
-	TRBV6-1	many	TRBJ1-1	TGTGCCAGCAGCGCAAGGTTGGGAGAAGGGAACACTGAAGCTTTCTTT	CASSARLGEGNTEAFF
-	TRBV28	-	TRBJ1-5	TGTGCCAGCAGTTTGTATAGGGTGCAGCCCCAGCATTTT	CASSLYRVQPQHF
-	TRBV5-1	-	TRBJ2-7	TGCGTCAGCAGCTTGACGGGGACCTACGAGCAGTACTTC	CVSSLTGTYEQYF
TRBD2	TRBV28	-	TRBJ2-7	TGTGCCAGCAGGGGGGTAGCGGGGGGCTACTCCTACGAGCAGTACTTC	CASRGVAGGYSYEQYF
-	TRBV2	-	TRBJ2-3	TGTGCCAGCAGTGAGCCGGACCCCCAGTATTTT	CASSEPDPQYF
TRBD1	TRBV6-2/TRBV6-3	few	TRBJ2-5	TGTGCCAGCAGTTACTCCGGTTGGACAGGGGCCCAAGAGACCCAGTACTTC	CASSYSGWTGAQETQYF
TRBD1	TRBV18	few	TRBJ1-2	TGTGCCAGCTCACCAGCTGGGACAGGGGCAGCTAACTATGGCTACACCTTC	CASSPAGTGAANYGYTF
-	TRBV2	many	TRBJ2-7	TGTGCCAGCAGTGATATCCTACCCTCGACCTACGAGCAGTACTTC	CASSDILPSTYEQYF
-	TRBV7-9	-	TRBJ1-5	TGTGCCAGCAGCCCCCCCCCTGTCAGAAATCAGCCCCAGCATTTT	CASSPPPVRNQPQHF
-	TRBV5-1	-	TRBJ2-1	TGCGCCAGCAGCACCCAGGGTGGCGGCGGTGGCTACAATGAGCAGTTCTTC	CASSTQGGGGGYNEQFF
-	TRBV7-2	many	TRBJ2-5	TGTGCCAGCCAACCGGGGCCGCCAGAGACCCAGTACTTC	CASQPGPPETQYF
-	TRBV29-1	many	TRBJ2-7	TGCAGCGTTGAAAGGTCAGGTCACCCGAACGAGCAGTACTTC	CSVERSGHPNEQYF
-	TRBV5-1	-	TRBJ1-2	TGCGCCAGCAGCGTAAATCAGGGATACTATGGCTACACCTTC	CASSVNQGYYGYTF
-	TRBV12-3/TRBV12-4	-	TRBJ2-3	TGTGCCAGCACGGCAGTGCGCACAGATACGCAGTATTTT	CASTAVRTDTQYF
-	TRBV4-1	few	TRBJ2-1	TGCGCCAGCAGCCAAGATTTACGAGGGTTTAACTACAATGAGCAGTTCTTC	CASSQDLRGFNYNEQFF
-	TRBV28	many	TRBJ2-7	TGTGCCAGCAGTTTAAGTATGAGCGAGCAGTACTTC	CASSLSMSEQYF
-	TRBV19	-	TRBJ1-2	TGTGCCAGTAGTCCAGGGGTTTCGAGCTACACCTTC	CASSPGVSSYTF
TRBD1	TRBV6-6	few	TRBJ1-2	TGTGCCAGCAGCTACACACAGGGGGCCGACTATGGCTACACCTTC	CASSYTQGADYGYTF
-	TRBV20-1	-	TRBJ2-3	TGCAGTGCTAGCCTTGCGGGGACTTCTGGGGATACGCAGTATTTT	CSASLAGTSGDTQYF
TRBD1	TRBV5-1	few	TRBJ2-2	TGCGCCAGCAGCTTGCATGGACAGGGGGCAAATACCGGGGAGCTGTTTTTT	CASSLHGQGANTGELFF
TRBD1	TRBV20-1	many	TRBJ2-7	TGCAGTGCTAGCTCGCAGGGGGCGATCGGAGCCTACGAGCAGTACTTC	CSASSQGAIGAYEQYF
-	TRBV5-1	many	TRBJ2-7	TGCGCCAGCAGCTTGACGGGGCTCTACGAGCAGTACTTC	CASSLTGLYEQYF
-	TRBV29-1	many	TRBJ1-5	TGCAGCGTAAGGGAAAGCAATCAGCCCCAGCATTTT	CSVRESNQPQHF
-	TRBV7-9	many	TRBJ1-1	TGTGCCAGCAGCTTAGAGAGGACTGAAGCTTTCTTT	CASSLERTEAFF
TRBD1	TRBV28	-	TRBJ2-7	TGTGCCAGCACTTCCGGGACAGGGGAGTACGAGCAGTACTTC	CASTSGTGEYEQYF
-	TRBV7-9	few	TRBJ1-1	TGTGCCAGCAGCTTAAGGGGGGTTGACACTGAAGCTTTCTTT	CASSLRGVDTEAFF
TRBD2	TRBV7-3	few	TRBJ2-1	TGTGCCAGCAGTTATAGCGGGGCGTACAATGAGCAGTTCTTC	CASSYSGAYNEQFF